This T cell receptor beta chain was captured in a study of cytomegalovirus exposure and HLA in healthy donors. PCR employed 60 Vbeta and 13 Jbeta primers. The repertoire was sequenced with immunoSEQ multiplex PCR; TCRdb's copy has only in-frame clones and lacks some. The sample includes 95,000 to 110,000 clones, 77% of them seen just once. V was pared by 5 bases and J by 4 bases, with 4 bases of the junction left unmatched. The CDR3 is 14 residues long. Germline V CDR1 and CDR2: SGHAT, FQNNGV. The chain recombines TRBV11-2 with TRBJ1-4; 7 nucleotides match TRBD1. Input material: PBMCs. This receptor was obtained from a male donor in good health and CMV-seronegative. This CDR3 reads CASSPGQFNEKLFF. The CDR3 nucleotides read TGTGCCAGCAGCCCGGGACAGTTTAATGAAAAACTGTTTTTT.